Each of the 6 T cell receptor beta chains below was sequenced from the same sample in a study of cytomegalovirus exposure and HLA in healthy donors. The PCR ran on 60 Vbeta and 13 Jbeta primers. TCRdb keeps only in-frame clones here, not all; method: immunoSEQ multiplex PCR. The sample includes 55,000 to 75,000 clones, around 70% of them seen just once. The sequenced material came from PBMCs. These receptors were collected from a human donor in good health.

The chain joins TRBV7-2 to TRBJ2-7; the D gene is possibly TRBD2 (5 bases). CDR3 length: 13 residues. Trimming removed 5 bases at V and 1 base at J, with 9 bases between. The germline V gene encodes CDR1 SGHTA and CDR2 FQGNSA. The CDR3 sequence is CASSRRPSYEQYF. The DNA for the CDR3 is TGTGCCAGCAGCCGGAGGCCTTCCTACGAGCAGTACTTC.

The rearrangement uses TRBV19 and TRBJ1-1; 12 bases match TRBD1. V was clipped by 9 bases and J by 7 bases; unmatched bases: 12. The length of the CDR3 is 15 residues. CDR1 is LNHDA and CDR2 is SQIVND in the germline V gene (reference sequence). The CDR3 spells CASRTLGQGAGEAFF. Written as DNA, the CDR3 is TGTGCCAGCCGGACCCTGGGACAGGGGGCAGGTGAAGCTTTCTTT.

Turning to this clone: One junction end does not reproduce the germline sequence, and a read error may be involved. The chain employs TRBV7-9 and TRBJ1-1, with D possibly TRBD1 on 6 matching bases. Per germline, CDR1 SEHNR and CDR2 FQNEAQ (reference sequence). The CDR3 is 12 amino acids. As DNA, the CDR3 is TGTTCCAGCAGCCTCCTACAGGGTGAAGCTTTCTTT. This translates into CSSSLLQGEAFF. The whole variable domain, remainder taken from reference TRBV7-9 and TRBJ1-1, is DTGVSQNPRHKITKRGQNVTFRCDPISEHNRLYWYRQTLGQGPEFLTYFQNEAQLEKSRLLSDRFSAERPKGSFSTLEIQRTEQGDSAMYLCSSSLLQGEAFFGQGTRLTVV.

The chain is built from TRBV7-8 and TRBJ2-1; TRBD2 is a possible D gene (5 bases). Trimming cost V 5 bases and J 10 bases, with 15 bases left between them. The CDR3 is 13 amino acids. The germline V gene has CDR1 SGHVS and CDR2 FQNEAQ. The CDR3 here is CASSATLVSEQFF. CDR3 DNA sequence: TGTGCCAGCAGCGCGACACTAGTCTCCGAGCAGTTCTTC.

The CDR3 nucleotides read TGCGCCAGCAGCTTGGAGGGAGGGGTGAACACTGAAGCTTTCTTT. It codes for CASSLEGGVNTEAFF. The J gene is TRBJ1-1, the V gene TRBV5-1, with D perhaps matching TRBD1 (5 bases). Germline CDR1 and CDR2: SGHRS and YFSETQ. V lost 0 bases and J 0 bases, leaving 9 bases between the germline ends. The CDR3 contains 15 residues.

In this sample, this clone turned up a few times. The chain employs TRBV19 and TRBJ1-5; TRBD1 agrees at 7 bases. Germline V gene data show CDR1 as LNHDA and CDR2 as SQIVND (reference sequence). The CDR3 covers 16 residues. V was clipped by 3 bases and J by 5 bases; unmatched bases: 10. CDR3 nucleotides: TGTGCCAGTAGTATCCGGAAGGGGGACAGCCATCAGCCCCAGCATTTT. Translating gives CASSIRKGDSHQPQHF.